This T cell receptor beta chain was sequenced in a study of cytomegalovirus exposure and HLA in healthy donors. V shed 6 bases and J 0 bases; nucleotides not matched to a gene: 15. Germline V gene data show CDR1 as LNHDA and CDR2 as SQIVND (reference sequence). The length of the CDR3 is 19 residues. Overall study results and limits: It was reported that the classifier diagnosed cytomegalovirus status with high specificity and sensitivity in both the original and validation cohorts. Confirmation in vitro established that three CMV-associated chains were specific for CMV antigens. Cytomegalovirus association was assigned to about 150 TCR beta chains.

The donors were part of the approximately 120-subject validation cohort, which stood apart from the roughly 730-subject first cohort. On this clone: Its antigen is currently unknown.

Generated by immunoSEQ multiplex PCR, the TCRdb table keeps only in-frame clones and is missing some. The top ten hold around 22% of the sample, which has about 150,000 clones, 86% seen once. The rearrangement joins TRBV19 to TRBJ1-5, with 9 bases that match TRBD1. The sequence derives from a man aged 18 to 29 in good health and CMV-seropositive. The sequenced sample was PBMCs. The CDR3 DNA reads TGTGCCAGTAGCCAACCGGGACAGGGTACCCCCTATAGCAATCAGCCCCAGCATTTT. Protein product: CASSQPGQGTPYSNQPQHF.